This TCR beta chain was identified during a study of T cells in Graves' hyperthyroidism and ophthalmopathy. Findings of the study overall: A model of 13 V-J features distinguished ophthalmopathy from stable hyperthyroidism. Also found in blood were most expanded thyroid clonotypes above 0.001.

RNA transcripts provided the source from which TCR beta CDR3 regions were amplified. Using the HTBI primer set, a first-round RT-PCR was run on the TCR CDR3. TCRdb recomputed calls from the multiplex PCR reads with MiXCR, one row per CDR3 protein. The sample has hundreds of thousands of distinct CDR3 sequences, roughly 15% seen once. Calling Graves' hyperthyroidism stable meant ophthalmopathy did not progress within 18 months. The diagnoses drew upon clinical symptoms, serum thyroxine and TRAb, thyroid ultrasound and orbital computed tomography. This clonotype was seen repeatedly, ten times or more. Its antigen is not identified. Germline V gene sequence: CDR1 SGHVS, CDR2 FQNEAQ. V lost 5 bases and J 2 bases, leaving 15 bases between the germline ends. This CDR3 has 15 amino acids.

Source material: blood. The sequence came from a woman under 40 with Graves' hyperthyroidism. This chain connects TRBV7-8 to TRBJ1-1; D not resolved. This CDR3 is CASSNTSRVNTEAFF. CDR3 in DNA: TGTGCCAGCAGCAACACAAGCAGAGTCAACACTGAAGCTTTCTTT.